The present T cell receptor beta chain was sequenced within a study of blood T cell repertoires in COVID-19. Overall study context: Samples representing acute and convalescent COVID-19 were sourced from the United States, Italy and Spain. PBMCs, B-cell-depleted T cells, or T cells provided the cDNA or gDNA that made up the material.

Per the study methods: From reference gene primer amplification, estimates of nucleated cell counts were derived. Only in-frame clones appear in the TCRdb table, and some are missing; sequencing was by immunoSEQ multiplex PCR. The DNA gave D and trimming, while V, J and clone size come from that table. The sample has 150,000 to 200,000 clones, over 80% seen once. This clone showed up just once. What was sequenced was peripheral blood. The sequence was collected from a woman aged 45-60 years with acute or convalescent COVID-19.

For the CDR3, the DNA is TGTGCCAGCAGCTCTGCGGGAGGACGGGCAGATACGCAGTATTTT. Protein product: CASSSAGGRADTQYF. The rearrangement links TRBV11-2 to TRBJ2-3, with 8 positions matching TRBD2. The CDR3 extends over 15 amino acids. The ends lost 4 bases at V and 4 bases at J; junction bases unmatched: 7. Germline loops: CDR1 SGHAT, CDR2 FQNNGV.